This T cell receptor (beta chain) was identified in a study of blood T cell repertoires in COVID-19. Study context: Acute-phase and convalescent COVID-19 samples originated in the United States, Italy and Spain.

The assay was immunoSEQ multiplex PCR, and TCRdb's table has in-frame clones only and misses some. The sample shows 250,000 to 300,000 clones, roughly 91% of them seen only once. This CDR3 has 15 residues. Looked up from germline, CDR1 is MNHNY and CDR2 is SVGAGI (reference sequence). The V end lost 6 bases, the J end lost 9 bases, and 18 bases lay between the germline ends. This receptor was identified in a middle-aged man who had recovered from COVID-19. The chain joins TRBV6-6 to TRBJ1-6; perhaps TRBD1 as D (5 bases). The sample consisted of PBMCs or T cells enriched from blood (not recorded which). The CDR3 sequence is CASSPWEGRGSPLHF. The CDR3 bases are TGTGCCAGCAGCCCATGGGAGGGGAGAGGTTCACCCCTCCACTTT.